This record concerns one T cell receptor beta chain sequence. No antigen is known for it. The data were obtained in a study of cytomegalovirus exposure and HLA in healthy donors. Whole-study results and caveats: Most TCR sequences proved rare, with some public TCRs found in many donors. Reports described diagnosis of cytomegalovirus status by the classifier as highly specific and sensitive. One later analysis, an examination of the 120 validation repertoires, found that first-cohort TCR clusters tended to co-occur in them. The study listed approximately 160 cytomegalovirus-associated TCR beta chains.

The CDR3 runs 12 residues. Germline V lookup: CDR1 MNHNY, CDR2 SVGAGI (reference sequence). V was shortened by 5 bases and J by 7 bases, with 9 bases between the two germline ends. Profiling relied on immunoSEQ multiplex PCR, and the TCRdb table lists in-frame clones only, not all of them. The profile covers approximately 70,000 clones, with around 94% appearing a single time and 3.2% taken by the ten largest. The chain employs TRBV6-6 and TRBJ2-1; tentative D call: TRBD2 (5 bases). Sequencing used PBMCs. This clonotype was obtained from a young woman in good health and CMV-seropositive. The CDR3 DNA sequence: TGTGCCAGCAGTAATCGAGGGAATGAGCAGTTCTTC. Protein: CASSNRGNEQFF.